This is a list of T cell receptor beta chains from one sample in a study of long-term antiretroviral therapy in people with HIV. Data came from immunoSEQ multiplex PCR; TCRdb stores just in-frame clones and leaves some out. The data hold 26,000 or so clones, with approximately 86% observed a single time. Sequenced here: unsorted PBMCs, sampled 1.9 years after starting antiretroviral therapy. The receptors were sampled from a woman under 40 with HIV. The CDR3 runs from the conserved cysteine through the conserved F or W. D genes are given only for firm matches. Some rows mark clone size as missing; the rest say once, few, many or name a class of expanded clone.

d_call: .; j_call: TRBJ1-1; v_call: TRBV6-1; clone_size: .; cdr3_aa: CASSRQSTVNTEAFF; cdr3_nt: TGTGCCAGCAGTCGGCAATCAACAGTAAACACTGAAGCTTTCTTT
d_call: TRBD1; j_call: TRBJ2-3; v_call: TRBV7-8; clone_size: .; cdr3_aa: CASSLVFGQGGNTQYF; cdr3_nt: TGTGCCAGCAGCTTAGTATTCGGACAGGGTGGTAATACGCAGTATTTT
d_call: .; j_call: TRBJ1-5; v_call: TRBV4-1; clone_size: .; cdr3_aa: CASSQDLHGQPQHF; cdr3_nt: TGCGCCAGCAGCCAGGACCTCCATGGCCAGCCCCAGCATTTT
d_call: .; j_call: TRBJ2-2; v_call: TRBV2; clone_size: .; cdr3_aa: CASRVEATGELFF; cdr3_nt: TGTGCCAGCCGGGTAGAGGCCACCGGGGAGCTGTTTTTT
d_call: TRBD2; j_call: TRBJ2-1; v_call: TRBV7-8; clone_size: .; cdr3_aa: CASSSAGTSGVVEQFF; cdr3_nt: TGTGCCAGCAGCTCGGCCGGGACTAGCGGGGTGGTTGAGCAGTTCTTC
d_call: .; j_call: TRBJ1-2; v_call: TRBV29-1; clone_size: .; cdr3_aa: CSVAGSEGYTF; cdr3_nt: TGCAGCGTGGCAGGGAGTGAGGGCTACACCTTC
d_call: .; j_call: TRBJ2-2; v_call: TRBV5-1; clone_size: .; cdr3_aa: CASSWDRHTGELFF; cdr3_nt: TGCGCCAGCAGCTGGGACCGGCACACCGGGGAGCTGTTTTTT
d_call: .; j_call: TRBJ1-2; v_call: TRBV27; clone_size: once; cdr3_aa: CASSLYSGTNRGYTF; cdr3_nt: TGTGCCAGCAGTTTATACTCCGGGACAAACCGTGGCTACACCTTC
d_call: .; j_call: TRBJ2-5; v_call: TRBV2; clone_size: .; cdr3_aa: CASTRTAETQYF; cdr3_nt: TGTGCCAGCACCCGGACCGCCGAGACCCAGTACTTC
d_call: TRBD2; j_call: TRBJ2-7; v_call: TRBV4-1; clone_size: .; cdr3_aa: CASSSTSGYEQYF; cdr3_nt: TGCGCCAGCAGCTCGACTAGCGGGTACGAGCAGTACTTC
d_call: .; j_call: TRBJ1-1; v_call: TRBV7-6; clone_size: .; cdr3_aa: CASSLGGDTEAFF; cdr3_nt: TGTGCCAGCAGCCTTGGTGGTGACACTGAAGCTTTCTTT
d_call: TRBD1; j_call: TRBJ2-5; v_call: TRBV30; clone_size: .; cdr3_aa: CAWSTGVPETQYF; cdr3_nt: TGTGCCTGGTCTACAGGGGTGCCAGAGACCCAGTACTTC
d_call: .; j_call: TRBJ1-2; v_call: TRBV14; clone_size: .; cdr3_aa: CASSQTTGSGYTF; cdr3_nt: TGTGCCAGCAGCCAAACGACAGGTTCCGGCTACACCTTC
d_call: TRBD2; j_call: TRBJ2-2; v_call: TRBV2; clone_size: .; cdr3_aa: CASSVQRGTGELFF; cdr3_nt: TGTGCCAGCAGTGTACAGCGGGGGACCGGGGAGCTGTTTTTT
d_call: .; j_call: TRBJ2-2; v_call: TRBV5-1; clone_size: .; cdr3_aa: CASTPGGAGTGELFF; cdr3_nt: TGCGCCAGCACTCCCGGGGGAGCAGGGACCGGGGAGCTGTTTTTT
d_call: .; j_call: TRBJ1-1; v_call: TRBV6-5; clone_size: once; cdr3_aa: CASSYSTNTEAFF; cdr3_nt: TGTGCCAGCAGTTACAGCACGAACACTGAAGCTTTCTTT
d_call: TRBD1; j_call: TRBJ2-4; v_call: TRBV7-2; clone_size: .; cdr3_aa: CASSFTGGKNIQYF; cdr3_nt: TGTGCCAGCAGCTTTACAGGGGGAAAAAACATTCAGTACTTC
d_call: .; j_call: TRBJ2-1; v_call: TRBV27; clone_size: .; cdr3_aa: CASSLSNRRGNEQFF; cdr3_nt: TGTGCCAGCAGTTTATCGAACAGGCGAGGCAATGAGCAGTTCTTC
d_call: .; j_call: TRBJ2-3; v_call: TRBV20-1; clone_size: .; cdr3_aa: CSATFSDTQYF; cdr3_nt: TGCAGTGCAACCTTCTCGGATACGCAGTATTTT
d_call: .; j_call: TRBJ2-7; v_call: TRBV6-6; clone_size: .; cdr3_aa: CASSFARGSWEQYF; cdr3_nt: TGTGCCAGCAGTTTCGCCCGTGGATCGTGGGAGCAGTACTTC
d_call: .; j_call: TRBJ1-2; v_call: TRBV5-1; clone_size: once; cdr3_aa: CASSLSYREVGGYTF; cdr3_nt: TGCGCCAGCAGCTTGTCTTACAGGGAGGTCGGTGGCTACACCTTC
d_call: .; j_call: TRBJ2-7; v_call: TRBV15; clone_size: .; cdr3_aa: CATSRGSGYEQYF; cdr3_nt: TGTGCCACCAGCAGAGGTAGTGGGTACGAGCAGTACTTC
d_call: .; j_call: TRBJ1-6; v_call: TRBV25-1; clone_size: .; cdr3_aa: CASSEDRASYSPLHF; cdr3_nt: TGTGCCAGCAGTGAAGACCGAGCCTCGTATTCACCCCTCCACTTT
d_call: .; j_call: TRBJ2-3; v_call: TRBV11-3; clone_size: .; cdr3_aa: CASSFKKDTQYF; cdr3_nt: TGTGCCAGCAGCTTTAAGAAGGATACGCAGTATTTT
d_call: TRBD1; j_call: TRBJ1-3; v_call: TRBV5-4; clone_size: .; cdr3_aa: CASSLNAGGRTVGNTIYF; cdr3_nt: TGTGCCAGCAGCTTGAACGCAGGGGGTCGGACGGTTGGAAACACCATATATTTT
d_call: .; j_call: TRBJ1-1; v_call: TRBV30; clone_size: .; cdr3_aa: CAWTAKGGGAFF; cdr3_nt: TGTGCCTGGACCGCCAAGGGGGGGGGAGCTTTCTTT
d_call: .; j_call: TRBJ1-6; v_call: TRBV5-5; clone_size: .; cdr3_aa: CASSQRTENSPLHF; cdr3_nt: TGTGCCAGCAGCCAGAGGACGGAGAATTCACCCCTCCACTTT
d_call: .; j_call: TRBJ2-1; v_call: TRBV7-6; clone_size: .; cdr3_aa: CATVLPGGHEQFF; cdr3_nt: TGTGCCACCGTCCTCCCCGGGGGCCATGAGCAGTTCTTC
d_call: TRBD1; j_call: TRBJ1-2; v_call: TRBV27; clone_size: few; cdr3_aa: CASSLTPTGGYGYTF; cdr3_nt: TGTGCCAGCAGTTTAACTCCCACAGGGGGCTATGGCTACACCTTC
d_call: TRBD2; j_call: TRBJ2-6; v_call: TRBV7-8; clone_size: .; cdr3_aa: CASSLLTQRGGVGRANVLTF; cdr3_nt: TGTGCCAGCAGCTTATTGACCCAGCGGGGGGGCGTAGGTAGGGCCAACGTCCTGACTTTC
d_call: .; j_call: TRBJ1-2; v_call: TRBV4-1; clone_size: few; cdr3_aa: CASSHQGQSYGYTF; cdr3_nt: TGCGCCAGCAGCCACCAGGGGCAAAGTTATGGCTACACCTTC
d_call: TRBD1; j_call: TRBJ1-5; v_call: TRBV7-6; clone_size: .; cdr3_aa: CASSLGTGGDQPQHF; cdr3_nt: TGTGCCAGCAGCTTAGGGACAGGGGGCGATCAGCCCCAGCATTTT